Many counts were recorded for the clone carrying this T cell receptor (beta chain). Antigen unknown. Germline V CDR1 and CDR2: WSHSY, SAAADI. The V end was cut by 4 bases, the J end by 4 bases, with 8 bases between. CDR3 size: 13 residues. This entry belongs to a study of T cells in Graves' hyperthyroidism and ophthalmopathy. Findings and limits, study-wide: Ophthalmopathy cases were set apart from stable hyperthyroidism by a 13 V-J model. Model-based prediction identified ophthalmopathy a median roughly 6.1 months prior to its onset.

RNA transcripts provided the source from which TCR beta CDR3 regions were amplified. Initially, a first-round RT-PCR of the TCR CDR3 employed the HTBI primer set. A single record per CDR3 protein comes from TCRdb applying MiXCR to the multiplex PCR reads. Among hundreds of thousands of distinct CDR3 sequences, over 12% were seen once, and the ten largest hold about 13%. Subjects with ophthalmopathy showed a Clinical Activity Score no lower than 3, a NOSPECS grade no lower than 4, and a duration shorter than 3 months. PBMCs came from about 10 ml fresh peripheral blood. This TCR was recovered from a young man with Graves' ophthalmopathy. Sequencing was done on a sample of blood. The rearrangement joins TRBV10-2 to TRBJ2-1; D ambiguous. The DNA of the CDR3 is TGCGCCAGCAGTGGTCCCCGATACAATGAGCAGTTCTTC. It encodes CASSGPRYNEQFF.